The rows below give T cell receptor beta chains drawn from one sample of a study of T cell repertoires in cytomegalovirus infection. TCRdb re-called the reads with MiXCR, one entry per CDR3 protein. The sample has some 400,000 distinct CDR3 sequences, roughly 20% seen once. Sequenced input: PBMCs. Receptors originate from a human donor in good health (CMV status not recorded). Some clones in this sample may be carry-over from other donors' samples. Both conserved end residues are part of each CDR3. Fields, in order: D gene, V gene, J gene, clone size, CDR3 DNA, CDR3 protein. The D gene is left open where the match is weak. Clone size is not always given. Where it is, it says once, few, many or a class for expanded clones.

>.|TRBV4-3|TRBJ1-3|.
TGCGCCAGCAGCTTATCAGGGGCGCAAACTGGAAACACCATATATTTT
CASSLSGAQTGNTIYF
>TRBD2|TRBV20-1|TRBJ2-1|.
TGCAGTGCTAGCCCCCCCCAGCGGGGGGTTAATGAGCAGTTCTTC
CSASPPQRGVNEQFF
>.|TRBV12-5|TRBJ1-5|.
TGTGCTAGTGGCCTACCCGGGAGGAATCAGCCCCAGCATTTT
CASGLPGRNQPQHF
>.|TRBV7-3|TRBJ1-1|many
TGTGCCAGCAGCTCCGCGCACCCGGACACTGAAGCTTTCTTT
CASSSAHPDTEAFF
>TRBD1|TRBV6-1|TRBJ2-7|few
TGTGCCAGCAGCCGGAACAGGGGCGTAGGCGAGCAGTACTTC
CASSRNRGVGEQYF
>.|TRBV5-5|TRBJ1-3|.
TGTGCCAGCAGCCCAGGGGCAGGGAGGAACACCATATATTTT
CASSPGAGRNTIYF
>.|TRBV7-8|TRBJ2-7|many
TGTGCCAGCAGCCCGACGCGGCGGCCCTACGAGCAGTACTTC
CASSPTRRPYEQYF
>.|TRBV5-1|TRBJ2-7|few
TGCGCCAGCAGCTTGGGGGTAGGCGGCGAGCAGTACTTC
CASSLGVGGEQYF
>TRBD1|TRBV6-2/TRBV6-3|TRBJ1-5|.
TGTGCCAGCAGTTACCCGGGACAGGGTTTTCAGCCCCAGCATTTT
CASSYPGQGFQPQHF
>.|TRBV12-3/TRBV12-4|TRBJ1-1|many
TGTGCCAGCAGTTTAACTACAGGGAGCACTGAAGCTTTCTTT
CASSLTTGSTEAFF
>.|TRBV7-2|TRBJ2-3|many
TGTGCCAGCAGCTTAACGGACAGCACAGATACGCAGTATTTT
CASSLTDSTDTQYF
>.|TRBV20-1|TRBJ1-5|.
TGCAGTGCTACCCAGGTCGCCCGCAATCAGCCCCAGCATTTT
CSATQVARNQPQHF
>.|TRBV19|TRBJ2-1|.
TGTGCCAGTAGTATAAGGGCTAGCTTCAATGAGCAGTTCTTC
CASSIRASFNEQFF
>.|TRBV28|TRBJ1-2|.
TGTGCCAGCAGTTCCCTCGCGTGGGGAGGGAATGGCTACACCTTC
CASSSLAWGGNGYTF
>.|TRBV7-2|TRBJ1-3|few
TGTGCCAGCAGCTTATTCCCGGGGACCGCACTCTCTGGAAACACCATATATTTT
CASSLFPGTALSGNTIYF
>TRBD1|TRBV27|TRBJ2-5|few
TGTGCCAGCAGTCCGGGACAGGTACAAGAGACCCAGTACTTC
CASSPGQVQETQYF
>.|TRBV10-3|TRBJ2-7|many
TGTGCCATCAGTGAGTCTGGGGGCCCCTACGAGCAGTACTTC
CAISESGGPYEQYF
>.|TRBV19|TRBJ1-5|.
TGTCCCAGTAGTATAGCCCAGTATAGCGGCAATCAGCCCCAGCATTTT
CPSSIAQYSGNQPQHF
>.|TRBV20-1|TRBJ1-5|.
TGCAGTGCCGCGCGGGGTGGGCAGCCCCAGCATTTT
CSAARGGQPQHF
>TRBD2|TRBV6-4|TRBJ2-2|many
TGTGCCAGCAGTCAAACTAGCGGGGCCCAGAACACCGGGGAGCTGTTTTTT
CASSQTSGAQNTGELFF
>TRBD2|TRBV6-2/TRBV6-3|TRBJ2-5|few
TGTGCCAGCAACCCAGCTGTGCTAGCGGGAGAGCTCGAGACCCAGTACTTC
CASNPAVLAGELETQYF
>.|TRBV7-2|TRBJ2-7|many
TGTGCCAGCAGCTTATCCCTCCCGAGGGGGGAGCAGTACTTC
CASSLSLPRGEQYF
>.|TRBV19|TRBJ2-7|many
TGTGCCAGTAGTACCCTATTCGATTCGGGGCAGTACTTC
CASSTLFDSGQYF
>.|TRBV2|TRBJ2-5|once
TGTGCCAGCAGTTGGTTGCAAGAGACCCAGTACTTC
CASSWLQETQYF
>TRBD1|TRBV10-3|TRBJ1-6|.
TGTGCCATCAGTGAGGAACAGGGGGCAGGATCACCCCTCCACTTT
CAISEEQGAGSPLHF
>.|TRBV6-5|TRBJ2-1|.
TGTGCCAGCAGTTATTCTAGCCTGGGTGAGCAGTTCTTC
CASSYSSLGEQFF
>TRBD1|TRBV6-1|TRBJ2-7|many
TGTGCCAGCAGTCCACAGGGGGTGTCGGGTGAGCAGTACTTC
CASSPQGVSGEQYF
>.|TRBV7-2|TRBJ2-7|few
TGTGCCAGTCAGAACAGTATCAGCTCCTACGAGCAGTACTTC
CASQNSISSYEQYF
>.|TRBV12-3/TRBV12-4|TRBJ2-1|few
TGTGCCAGCAGTTTCCAGCGGGCCTCCTACAATGAGCAGTTCTTC
CASSFQRASYNEQFF
>TRBD1|TRBV6-5|TRBJ2-2|few
TGTGCCAGCAGCCACCAACAGGGGGAAGTCGGGGAGCTGTTTTTT
CASSHQQGEVGELFF
>.|TRBV7-9|TRBJ2-3|many
TGTGCCAGCAGCAGATCAGGGTTGGATACGCAGTATTTT
CASSRSGLDTQYF
>.|TRBV27|TRBJ1-4|few
TGTGCCAGCAGTTTATTCATCAATGAAAAACTGTTTTTT
CASSLFINEKLFF
>.|TRBV30|TRBJ2-3|.
TGTGCCATTTCCGGGATTAGCACAGATACGCAGTATTTT
CAISGISTDTQYF
>.|TRBV7-9|TRBJ1-5|many
TGTGCCAGCAGCTTACTCGCAGGGGAGAATCAGCCCCAGCATTTT
CASSLLAGENQPQHF
>.|TRBV12-3/TRBV12-4|TRBJ2-3|few
TGTGCCAGCAGTTTAAACTCCCCCGTGGATACGCAGTATTTT
CASSLNSPVDTQYF
>TRBD2|TRBV7-9|TRBJ2-7|few
TGTGCCAGCACTAAGACTAGCAACTACGAGCAGTACTTC
CASTKTSNYEQYF
>TRBD1|TRBV20-1|TRBJ2-1|.
TGCAGTGCTAGACTCGGACAGGTGTTCTCCTACAATGAGCAGTTCTTC
CSARLGQVFSYNEQFF
>TRBD1|TRBV11-2|TRBJ1-5|many
TGTGCCAGCAGCAAGACAGGGGGCGGAAGTCAGCCCCAGCATTTT
CASSKTGGGSQPQHF
>TRBD2|TRBV5-1|TRBJ2-3|once
TGCGCCAGCACCCAAGTAGCGGGAGTGGGTACAGATACGCAGTATTTT
CASTQVAGVGTDTQYF
>.|TRBV3-1|TRBJ2-7|few
TGTGCCAGCAGCGGCAGGGGTGTGCCCCTCACCGAGCAGTACTTC
CASSGRGVPLTEQYF
>.|TRBV7-6|TRBJ1-5|many
TGTGCCAGCAGCTTAGGACAGATTAATCAGCCCCAGCATTTT
CASSLGQINQPQHF
>.|TRBV4-3|TRBJ1-5|.
TGCGCCAGCAGCCAAGATCGTCTCCTCAATCAGCCCCAGCATTTT
CASSQDRLLNQPQHF
>.|TRBV7-2|TRBJ2-3|few
TGTGCCAGCAGCCTCCCCCAGCGGGGCACAGATACGCAGTATTTT
CASSLPQRGTDTQYF
>TRBD1|TRBV2|TRBJ2-3|few
TGTGCCAGCAATTGGGACAGTGGCACAGATACGCAGTATTTT
CASNWDSGTDTQYF
>.|TRBV7-8|TRBJ2-1|many
TGTGCCAGCAGCCCGTTGAGCAATGAGCAGTTCTTC
CASSPLSNEQFF
>.|TRBV6-5|TRBJ1-2|few
TGTGCCAGCAGTGTGTTGCCCGGGATCCTTTCAAACGATGGCTACACCTTC
CASSVLPGILSNDGYTF